Here is one T cell receptor beta chain with its context. The antigen remains unidentified. These data belong to a study of T cell responses to AZD1222 COVID-19 vaccine. Study observations and caveats: Donors were mostly white British, more females; clonal diversity possibly underestimated. The study sampled repertoires only after the peak T cell response. Nearly half of the spike-specific TCRs reportedly recognize variant regions that carry no mutations. Spike-specific TCRs gained breadth and depth after people received two AZD1222 doses.

Germline V gene sequence: CDR1 LGHNA, CDR2 YNFKEQ. The CDR3 totals 15 residues. Trimming removed 4 bases from V and 2 bases from J, with 12 bases in between. Using immunoSEQ multiplex PCR, the repertoire was profiled, and TCRdb retains in-frame clones only, with some absent. The data show 200,000 to 250,000 clones, approximately 94% seen once. This chain links TRBV4-2 with TRBJ2-1, with D unresolved. The material sequenced was peripheral blood, taken on day 0 of MenACWY control vaccination. The TCR comes from an adult in good health. In nucleotides, the CDR3 is TGTGCCAGCAGCCCAGAGGACGGTCCCTACAATGAGCAGTTCTTC. Translated: CASSPEDGPYNEQFF.